This TCR beta chain was profiled in a study of T cells in Graves' hyperthyroidism and ophthalmopathy. This clonotype was counted between two and nine times. Template material for amplifying TCR beta CDR3 regions consisted of RNA transcripts. The HTBI primer set drove a first-round RT-PCR of the TCR CDR3. MiXCR, run by TCRdb on the multiplex PCR reads, gives a single entry per CDR3 protein. The profile shows about 640,000 distinct CDR3 sequences, roughly 20% of them singletons. Trimming stripped 4 bases from V and 2 bases from J, with 14 bases between. Looked up from germline, CDR1 is SQVTM and CDR2 is ANQGSEA. This CDR3 is 14 amino acids long.

This sequence was found in a man aged 30 to 45 with Graves' ophthalmopathy. The sample consisted of blood. This chain connects TRBV29-1 to TRBJ2-5; perhaps D is TRBD1 or TRBD2 (5 bases each). This chain's CDR3 is CSVVGRRSQETQYF. The CDR3 coding sequence is TGCAGCGTTGTGGGACGCAGGAGTCAAGAGACCCAGTACTTC.